This passage covers 30 T cell receptor beta chains from one sample sequenced in a study of T cells in Graves' hyperthyroidism and ophthalmopathy. RNA transcripts gave rise to amplified TCR beta CDR3 regions. The primer set for the first-round RT-PCR of the TCR CDR3 was HTBI. TCRdb ran MiXCR on the multiplex PCR reads and lists one entry per CDR3 protein. The table has a few hundred thousand distinct CDR3 sequences, under 60% seen once. Sequencing input: peripheral blood or thyroid tissue (not recorded which). These receptors came from an adult woman with Graves' disease, either hyperthyroidism or ophthalmopathy (not recorded which).

This clonotype was recorded many times. The chain recombines TRBV6-1 with TRBJ1-2; D perhaps matches TRBD1 (6 bases). The CDR3 contains 16 residues. Per germline, CDR1 MNHNS and CDR2 SASEGT. Trimming pared 1 base from V and 6 bases from J, leaving 18 bases between. Here the CDR3 DNA reads TGTGCCAGCAGTGAAGACGGGACACAGACTGTAAATGGCTACACCTTC. Translating gives CASSEDGTQTVNGYTF.

The chain has TRBV12-3 or TRBV12-4 and TRBJ2-3, with a weak D call TRBD1 (5 bases). The length of the CDR3 is 16 residues. Deletions cut 6 bases from V and 4 bases from J, with 20 bases between. CDR3 nucleotides: TGTGCCAGCAGCCCCTTAACGGCAGGGCCCGCAGATACGCAGTATTTT. It codes for CASSPLTAGPADTQYF.

The chain has TRBV10-3 and TRBJ2-5, with D perhaps being TRBD1 or TRBD2 (5 bases each). Germline V lookup: CDR1 ENHRY, CDR2 SYGVKD. The V and J ends lost 2 bases and 0 bases respectively, with 7 bases between them. This CDR3 spans 14 amino acids. The CDR3 DNA sequence: TGTGCCATCAGTGAGGAGGGGTACCAAGAGACCCAGTACTTC. It is translated as CAISEEGYQETQYF.

This clonotype was found a few times. The chain's CDR3 is CASRNHRGRQPQHF. In DNA form, the CDR3 reads TGTGCCAGCAGGAACCACAGGGGGCGCCAGCCCCAGCATTTT. The chain carries TRBV25-1 and TRBJ1-5; 9 bases agree with TRBD1. Germline trimming cut 6 bases from V and 7 bases from J; bases unmatched to any gene: 7. The germline CDR1 and CDR2 sequences are MGHDK and SYGVNS. The CDR3 totals 14 residues. Complete variable domain (other parts from reference TRBV25-1 and TRBJ1-5): EADIYQTPRYLVIGTGKKITLECSQTMGHDKMYWYQQDPGMELHLIHYSYGVNSTEKGDLSSESTVSRIRTEHFPLTLESARPSHTSQYLCASRNHRGRQPQHFGDGTRLSIL.

This chain connects TRBV9 to TRBJ1-6, with D hard to call. The CDR3 is made up of 13 amino acids. V lost 7 bases and J lost 8, with 13 bases in between. Germline assignment: CDR1 SGDLS and CDR2 YYNGEE. The CDR3 protein is CASSTGSYSPLHF. CDR3 in DNA: TGTGCCAGCTCCACCGGCAGCTATTCACCCCTCCACTTT.

The DNA of the CDR3 is TGTGCCAGCAGTTACTCAGAGGGAGGCTACGAGCAGTACTTC. Translation: CASSYSEGGYEQYF. V and J are TRBV6-6 and TRBJ2-7; the D gene is possibly TRBD2 (6 bases). CDR1 and CDR2 (germline): MNHNY, SVGAGI (reference sequence). V was clipped by 0 bases and J by 3 bases, with 9 bases between them. The CDR3 has 14 amino acids.

This clonotype was observed a few times. V is TRBV7-6 and J is TRBJ2-7; 13 bases are shared with TRBD2. The germline CDR1 and CDR2 sequences are SGHVS and FNYEAQ. CDR3 size: 17 residues. The ends lost 8 bases at V and 3 bases at J; junction bases unmatched: 13. For the CDR3, the DNA is TGTGCCAGCTCAACCAGGGGTGGACTAGCGGGAGTCTACGAGCAGTACTTC. This encodes CASSTRGGLAGVYEQYF.

This clonotype was counted many times. V usage is TRBV2 and J usage is TRBJ1-2, with D possibly TRBD1 on 5 matching bases. Looked up from germline, CDR1 is SNHLY and CDR2 is FYNNEI. CDR3 length equals 13 residues. Trimming cost V 4 bases and J 2 bases, with 8 bases left between them. The CDR3 spells CASSVGVNYGYTF. CDR3 in DNA: TGTGCCAGCAGTGTGGGGGTAAACTATGGCTACACCTTC.

In its sample, this clonotype was seen many times. The chain uses TRBV7-3 and TRBJ2-6, with 10 bases aligning to TRBD1. Trimming cost V 5 bases and J 4 bases; bases outside gene matches: 5. Per germline, CDR1 SGHTA and CDR2 FQGTGA. The CDR3 loop spans 16 amino acids. This chain's CDR3 is CASSLGTGAGANVLTF. The CDR3 nucleotides are TGTGCCAGCAGCCTCGGGACAGGGGCCGGGGCCAACGTCCTGACTTTC.

The CDR3 nucleotides are TGTGCTAGCCAGGTGGAGACCCAGTACTTC. It codes for CASQVETQYF. The chain has TRBV7-7 and TRBJ2-5, with no clear D. This CDR3 has 10 amino acids. The germline CDR1 and CDR2 sequences are SSHAT and FNYEAQ (reference sequence). Complete variable domain (other parts from reference TRBV7-7 and TRBJ2-5): GAGVSQSPRYKVTKRGQDVTLRCDPISSHATLYWYQQALGQGPEFLTYFNYEAQPDKSGLPSDRFSAERPEGSISTLTIQRTEQRDSAMYRCASQVETQYFGPGTRLLVL.

This clonotype was detected a few times. V is TRBV28 and J is TRBJ1-4, with D tentatively TRBD1 (5 bases). CDR1 and CDR2 (germline): MDHEN, SYDVKM. Trimming stripped 5 bases from V and 1 base from J, with 14 bases between. The CDR3 extends over 16 amino acids. This CDR3 reads CASSPGVRRTNEKLFF. CDR3 in DNA: TGTGCCAGCAGTCCGGGGGTCCGACGAACTAATGAAAAACTGTTTTTT.

This chain joins TRBV7-9 and TRBJ1-5; 10 bases are a match to TRBD1. Trimming at V came to 4 bases and at J to 4 bases, leaving 13 bases not matched to a gene. The CDR3 is made up of 18 amino acids. Per the germline V gene, CDR1 is SEHNR and CDR2 is FQNEAQ (reference sequence). DNA for the CDR3: TGTGCCAGCAGCTCGAAGACAGGGGGCACTGGAAAAAATCAGCCCCAGCATTTT. As protein: CASSSKTGGTGKNQPQHF. Full variable domain (outside the CDR3, taken from reference TRBV7-9 and TRBJ1-5): DTGVSQNPRHKITKRGQNVTFRCDPISEHNRLYWYRQTLGQGPEFLTYFQNEAQLEKSRLLSDRFSAERPKGSFSTLEIQRTEQGDSAMYLCASSSKTGGTGKNQPQHFGDGTRLSIL.

In regard to this clonotype: Without the conserved terminal phenylalanine or tryptophan, this CDR3 likely stems from a read error. The V gene is TRBV7-9, the J gene TRBJ1-5, with 11 bases identical to TRBD1. Germline CDR1 reads SEHNR; CDR2 reads FQNEAQ (reference sequence). The length of the CDR3 is 15 residues. V shed 5 bases and J 3 bases; nucleotides not matched to a gene: 3. CDR3 DNA sequence: TGTGCCAGCAGCCACGGACAGGGGGCCAATCAGCCCCAGCATCTT. Its protein product is CASSHGQGANQPQHL.

Points on this clonotype: The conserved final phenylalanine or tryptophan is absent from the CDR3, which likely points to a read error. This chain uses TRBV2 with TRBJ1-2; TRBD1 matches 8 bases. The V gene end was trimmed by 6 bases and the J gene end by 8 bases; junction bases not matched to a gene: 11. CDR1 SNHLY and CDR2 FYNNEI come from the germline V gene. There are 14 residues in the CDR3. The CDR3 region has the DNA TGTGCCAGCAGACCGAGGACAGGGCCGGGCGGCTACACCCTC. This codes for CASRPRTGPGGYTL.

There are many counts of this clonotype. This chain links TRBV20-1 with TRBJ2-7, with 10 positions matching TRBD2. The CDR3 is 15 residues long. J lost 6 bases, V lost 0 bases, and 8 bases had no gene match. CDR1 DFQATT and CDR2 SNEGSKA come from the germline V gene (reference sequence). The CDR3 here is CSARDPLAGVLEQYF. The DNA of the CDR3 is TGCAGTGCTAGAGATCCGCTAGCGGGAGTACTCGAGCAGTACTTC.

Many counts were recorded for this clonotype. The gene calls are TRBV6-2 or TRBV6-3 and TRBJ1-2; the match to TRBD1 covers 7 bases. This CDR3 comprises 15 residues. Germline CDR1 is MNHEY and CDR2 is SVGEGT. V was pared by 1 base and J by 4 bases, with 6 bases of the junction left unmatched. CDR3 residues: CASSYFWDSTYGYTF. DNA for the CDR3: TGTGCCAGCAGTTACTTCTGGGACAGCACCTATGGCTACACCTTC.

This clonotype has a handful of counts. This chain connects TRBV28 to TRBJ2-7; 12 bases are a match to TRBD2. With 3 bases clipped from V and 3 bases from J, the junction kept 6 bases outside the gene matches. The germline V gene has CDR1 MDHEN and CDR2 SYDVKM. This CDR3 is built from 16 residues. The CDR3 sequence is CASSFPGLAGLYEQYF. In DNA, the CDR3 is TGTGCCAGCAGTTTCCCCGGACTAGCGGGACTCTACGAGCAGTACTTC.

The chain has TRBV25-1 and TRBJ1-1, with a weak D call TRBD1 (5 bases). The length of the CDR3 is 18 residues. Germline CDR1 reads MGHDK; CDR2 reads SYGVNS. V lost 1 base and J 1 base, leaving 19 bases between the germline ends. The CDR3 bases are TGTGCCAGCAGTGAATTTGGGGGTTTTCTGGGGGGGAACACTGAAGCTTTCTTT. This translates into CASSEFGGFLGGNTEAFF.

The chain employs TRBV27 and TRBJ2-7; TRBD1 agrees at 8 bases. CDR1 and CDR2 (germline): MNHEY, SMNVEV (reference sequence). V trimming: 1 base; J trimming: 2 bases; junction bases outside the gene matches: 7. The CDR3 consists of 16 residues. This CDR3 reads CASSLWIRGQPYEQYF. CDR3 sequence (DNA): TGTGCCAGCAGTTTATGGATCAGGGGGCAGCCCTACGAGCAGTACTTC.

This clonotype was observed many times. This chain joins TRBV7-9 and TRBJ1-4; D uncertain. This CDR3 is 16 amino acids long. Germline CDR1 reads SEHNR; CDR2 reads FQNEAQ (reference sequence). The ends were cut back, 6 bases at V and 0 bases at J, with 14 bases in the middle. CDR3: CASSSWRAATNEKLFF. CDR3 DNA sequence: TGTGCCAGCAGTTCCTGGCGGGCTGCAACTAATGAAAAACTGTTTTTT.

The chain has TRBV13 and TRBJ1-2, with D unresolved. Germline V gene lookup returns CDR1 PRHDT and CDR2 FYEKMQ (reference sequence). V was clipped by 2 bases and J by 3 bases, with 4 bases between them. The length of the CDR3 is 12 residues. The CDR3 reads CASSLRHYGYTF. The CDR3 DNA reads as TGTGCCAGCAGCTTAAGACACTATGGCTACACCTTC.

The V call is TRBV7-9, the J call TRBJ2-5; D is perhaps TRBD2 (5 bases). The CDR3 is made up of 15 amino acids. The V end was cut by 0 bases, the J end by 1 base, with 9 bases between. Germline V CDR1 and CDR2: SEHNR, FQNEAQ (reference sequence). The CDR3 spells CASSLAGVFQETQYF. Written as DNA, the CDR3 is TGTGCCAGCAGCTTAGCGGGAGTCTTCCAAGAGACCCAGTACTTC.

V and J are TRBV2 and TRBJ1-4, with D maybe TRBD1 (6 bases). Deletions cut 5 bases from V and 8 bases from J, with 15 bases between. The CDR3 runs 14 residues. Germline V gene data show CDR1 as SNHLY and CDR2 as FYNNEI. The CDR3 is CASSNQGPPEKLFF. DNA of the CDR3: TGTGCCAGCAGTAACCAGGGGCCCCCCGAAAAACTGTTTTTT.

This clonotype turned up a few times. J is TRBJ2-2 and V is TRBV6-2 or TRBV6-3, with D hard to call. The CDR3 totals 15 residues. The germline V and J ends were trimmed by 6 bases and 4 bases, with 15 bases remaining between them. From germline, CDR1 is MNHEY and CDR2 SVGEGT. DNA for the CDR3: TGTGCCAGCAGACACATTTTATCAAGCACCGGGGAGCTGTTTTTT. Translation gives CASRHILSSTGELFF.

This clonotype has a count of ten or more. This chain connects TRBV20-1 to TRBJ2-7; 8 positions agree with TRBD2. CDR3 length equals 16 residues. Per the germline V gene, CDR1 is DFQATT and CDR2 is SNEGSKA (reference sequence). Trimming removed 1 base from V and 4 bases from J; junction bases left unmatched: 12. This CDR3 is CSARGATAAGVYEQYF. The CDR3 bases are TGCAGTGCTAGAGGCGCTACTGCAGCGGGAGTGTACGAGCAGTACTTC.

The chain joins TRBV10-2 to TRBJ2-7; D not certain. This CDR3 region has 10 residues. V lost 6 bases, J lost 6 bases, and 6 bases lay in between. CDR1 and CDR2 (germline): WSHSY, SAAADI. The CDR3 nucleotides are TGCGCCAGCAGGACCGGCGAGCAGTACTTC. Protein sequence: CASRTGEQYF.

This clonotype showed up just a few times. The chain joins TRBV7-6 to TRBJ2-7; the D is unclear. Germline V lookup: CDR1 SGHVS, CDR2 FNYEAQ. The CDR3 covers 13 residues. Trimming stripped 5 bases from V and 5 bases from J, with 13 bases between. CDR3 sequence reads: CASSPRVFNEQYF. The CDR3 nucleotides read TGTGCCAGCAGCCCCCGAGTGTTCAACGAGCAGTACTTC.

The chain carries TRBV30 and TRBJ1-4, with a weak D call TRBD1 (5 bases). V was pared by 3 bases and J by 7 bases, with 12 bases between. CDR1 and CDR2 (germline): GTSNPN, SVGIG (reference sequence). There are 13 residues in the CDR3. The CDR3 region has the DNA TGTGCCTGGAGACAGGAAGGTAGTGAAAAACTGTTTTTT. Translating it yields CAWRQEGSEKLFF.

V gene TRBV11-2 combines with J gene TRBJ2-7; possible D gene TRBD2, 5 bases. Trimming took off 1 base at V and 3 bases at J, with 10 bases between the two ends. The CDR3 totals 14 residues. The V gene's germline CDR1 is SGHAT and CDR2 FQNNGV. CDR3 loop: CASSLGGALYEQYF. CDR3 coding DNA: TGTGCCAGCAGCTTAGGGGGAGCCCTCTACGAGCAGTACTTC.

In nucleotides, the CDR3 is TGTGCCAGCAGTGGCTACAGATACAGGAACACTGAAGCTTTCTTT. It encodes CASSGYRYRNTEAFF. The V gene is TRBV6-1, the J gene TRBJ1-1; D is undetermined. CDR3 length equals 15 residues. Between the trimmed V and J ends, which lost 4 bases and 1 base, there was a span of 13 bases. The V gene's germline CDR1 is MNHNS and CDR2 SASEGT.